Below are 17 T cell receptor beta chains sequenced from a single sample in a study of blood T cell repertoires in COVID-19. Assay: immunoSEQ multiplex PCR; the TCRdb copy retains only in-frame clones and omits some. This table has 400,000 or so clones, around 87% appearing once. Sequencing was done on a sample of PBMCs or T cells enriched from blood (not recorded which). The receptors stem from a man aged 35-49 years in a cohort exposed to, infected with or recovered from COVID-19 (not recorded which).

V and J are TRBV7-9 and TRBJ1-3, with a weak D call TRBD1 (6 bases). V dropped 5 bases and J dropped 3 bases, with 17 bases sitting between them. Germline V gene lookup returns CDR1 SEHNR and CDR2 FQNEAQ (reference sequence). This CDR3 comprises 16 residues. The CDR3 loop reads CASSAGDTGYGNTIYF. The CDR3 nucleotides read TGTGCCAGCAGCGCAGGAGATACAGGGTATGGAAACACCATATATTTT. Using reference TRBV7-9 and TRBJ1-3 for the parts outside the CDR3, the full variable domain is DTGVSQNPRHKITKRGQNVTFRCDPISEHNRLYWYRQTLGQGPEFLTYFQNEAQLEKSRLLSDRFSAERPKGSFSTLEIQRTEQGDSAMYLCASSAGDTGYGNTIYFGEGSWLTVV.

The rearrangement joins TRBV24-1 to TRBJ2-5; 10 bases agree with TRBD1. Germline CDR1 and CDR2: KGHDR and SFDVKD. CDR3 length equals 16 residues. J lost 5 bases, V lost 3 bases, and 8 bases had no gene match. This chain's CDR3 is CATSDPDRGRRETQYF. In DNA, the CDR3 is TGTGCCACCAGTGATCCTGACAGGGGGCGCCGCGAGACCCAGTACTTC.

The chain uses TRBV24-1 and TRBJ2-3; 7 positions match TRBD1. Germline loops: CDR1 KGHDR, CDR2 SFDVKD. The CDR3 is made up of 15 amino acids. With V trimmed by 12 bases and J by 3 bases, 14 bases remained unmatched. CDR3 sequence reads: CAPKKGQLETDTQYF. The CDR3 region has the DNA TGTGCCCCAAAAAAGGGACAGTTGGAAACAGATACGCAGTATTTT.

The chain is built from TRBV23-1 and TRBJ1-4; possibly TRBD1 for D (5 bases). TRBV23-1 belongs to the ORF category, with a function that is uncertain. V lost 0 bases to trimming and J lost 4 bases, with 12 bases between them. This CDR3 has 16 amino acids. DNA of the CDR3: TGCGCCAGCAGTCAATCGTTGCAGGGCAATAATGAAAAACTGTTTTTT. Its translation: CASSQSLQGNNEKLFF.

The gene calls are TRBV5-1 and TRBJ1-2; D is uncertain. Germline assignment: CDR1 SGHRS and CDR2 YFSETQ. The CDR3 is 13 amino acids. The germline V and J ends were trimmed by 4 bases and 0 bases, with 7 bases remaining between them. The DNA for the CDR3 is TGCGCCAGCAGCGTCAAATCTAACTATGGCTACACCTTC. It specifies CASSVKSNYGYTF.

The chain uses TRBV19 and TRBJ2-2; TRBD1 matches at 7 bases. V gave up 3 bases and J gave up 7 bases; unmatched junction bases: 5. Germline V gene data show CDR1 as LNHDA and CDR2 as SQIVND (reference sequence). The CDR3 is 14 amino acids. CDR3 sequence (DNA): TGTGCCAGTAGTATGACAGGGTTTGGCGGGGAGCTGTTTTTT. Translating gives CASSMTGFGGELFF.

The rearrangement links TRBV4-1 to TRBJ1-4, with TRBD1 matching 10 bases. Germline V gene lookup returns CDR1 MGHRA and CDR2 YSYEKL. The CDR3 sequence is 15 residues long. Trimming removed 3 bases from V and 8 bases from J; junction bases left unmatched: 6. The CDR3 DNA is TGCGCCAGCAGCCAGCGACAGGGGGCGATCGAAAAACTGTTTTTT. As protein: CASSQRQGAIEKLFF.

The V call is TRBV18, the J call TRBJ1-6, with TRBD1 identical over 9 bases. CDR3 length: 16 amino acids. V dropped 8 bases and J dropped 7; count of bases not matched to a gene: 12. Germline assignment: CDR1 KGHSH and CDR2 LQKENI. CDR3 nucleotide sequence: TGTGCCAGCCGCCCCCCGGGGACAGGGCTGAATTCACCCCTCCACTTT. Residues: CASRPPGTGLNSPLHF.

This clone has a handful of counts. The rearrangement joins TRBV9 to TRBJ2-2, with D possibly matching TRBD2 (5 bases). Germline lookup yields CDR1 SGDLS and CDR2 YYNGEE. V lost 4 bases and J lost 6, with 19 bases in between. The CDR3 contains 16 residues. The CDR3 loop is CASSPRSWAGAGELFF. CDR3 nucleotides: TGTGCCAGCAGCCCCCGTTCTTGGGCGGGTGCCGGGGAGCTGTTTTTT.

The chain recombines TRBV7-9 with TRBJ1-1; 8 bases are shared with TRBD1. J was trimmed by 5 bases and V by 5 bases; bases with no gene match: 10. The germline CDR1 and CDR2 sequences are SEHNR and FQNEAQ (reference sequence). CDR3 length equals 15 residues. The CDR3 coding sequence is TGTGCCAGCAGCCCGGACAGGGCTGCGGGGACTGAAGCTTTCTTT. Encoded protein: CASSPDRAAGTEAFF.

This chain connects TRBV10-3 to TRBJ2-5; 8 nucleotides match TRBD2. Germline lookup yields CDR1 ENHRY and CDR2 SYGVKD. V gave up 11 bases and J gave up 5 bases; unmatched junction bases: 7. The CDR3 has 12 residues. The CDR3 DNA is TGTGCCGCCAGCGGGAGTGTGGAGACCCAGTACTTC. This encodes CAASGSVETQYF.

The chain links TRBV7-2 to TRBJ1-2, with D maybe TRBD1 (5 bases). Germline V gene data show CDR1 as SGHTA and CDR2 as FQGNSA. With 1 base removed from V and 8 bases from J, the gap between germline ends came to 14 bases. This CDR3 is built from 14 residues. In DNA form, the CDR3 reads TGTGCCAGCAGCTTAGTATGGCAGGGAGGAGGCTACACCTTC. Translation gives CASSLVWQGGGYTF. Full variable domain (missing parts from reference TRBV7-2 and TRBJ1-2): GAGVSQSPSNKVTEKGKDVELRCDPISGHTALYWYRQSLGQGLEFLIYFQGNSAPDKSGLPSDRFSAERTGGSVSTLTIQRTQQEDSAVYLCASSLVWQGGGYTFGSGTRLTVV.

This chain joins TRBV27 and TRBJ1-4; D gene ambiguous. Germline-derived CDR1 and CDR2 are MNHEY and SMNVEV (reference sequence). V lost 3 bases and J lost 4, with 6 bases in between. The CDR3 extends over 13 amino acids. The CDR3 protein is CASSFQFNEKLFF. CDR3 in DNA: TGTGCCAGCAGTTTTCAGTTTAATGAAAAACTGTTTTTT.

The chain couples TRBV15 to TRBJ1-1; TRBD1 is a possible D gene (5 bases). Between the trimmed V and J ends, which lost 3 bases and 4 bases, there was a span of 15 bases. The CDR3 is 15 residues long. CDR1 is LNHNV, CDR2 YYDKDF, per germline (reference sequence). The CDR3: CATSRGPREFTEAFF. DNA of the CDR3: TGTGCCACCAGCAGGGGCCCCAGGGAATTCACTGAAGCTTTCTTT.

This clone was seen ten or more times. J is TRBJ1-3 and V is TRBV18, with D hard to call. Trimming left V 2 bases short and J 0 bases short, with 14 bases between. CDR1 is KGHSH and CDR2 is LQKENI in the germline V gene. The CDR3 is 17 residues long. The chain's CDR3 is CASSPYHPGNSGNTIYF. The CDR3 nucleotides are TGTGCCAGCTCACCATATCACCCAGGCAACTCTGGAAACACCATATATTTT.

The genes are TRBV5-4 and TRBJ2-1; 9 bases are shared with TRBD2. Per the germline V gene, CDR1 is SGHNT and CDR2 is YYREEE (reference sequence). CDR3 length: 16 amino acids. V gave up 1 base and J gave up 6 bases; unmatched junction bases: 8. The chain's CDR3 is CASSLQAGGRGNEQFF. In DNA, the CDR3 is TGTGCCAGCAGCTTGCAAGCGGGAGGAAGGGGCAATGAGCAGTTCTTC.

V is TRBV28 and J is TRBJ1-5; maybe TRBD1 (6 bases). This CDR3 is 15 amino acids long. CDR1 is MDHEN, CDR2 SYDVKM, per germline. V was clipped by 2 bases and J by 2 bases, with 10 bases between them. CDR3 DNA: TGTGCCAGCAGTTTAGGGGACACAGGCAATCAGCCCCAGCATTTT. As protein: CASSLGDTGNQPQHF.